This T cell receptor (beta chain) derives from a study of OX40 agonist ivuxolimab in advanced cancers. Study-level background: There were three patients with partial responses, one having hepatocellular carcinoma and two cutaneous melanoma.

The repertoire was sequenced with immunoSEQ multiplex PCR; TCRdb's copy has only in-frame clones and lacks some. The data show about 110,000 clones, under 95% seen once. Trimming cost V 5 bases and J 6 bases, with 5 bases left between them. The CDR3 spans 11 residues. Germline assignment: CDR1 MNHNY and CDR2 SVGAGI (reference sequence). The input for sequencing was CD4+ or CD8+ T cells sorted from blood, taken in a trial of the OX40 agonist ivuxolimab. The chain is built from TRBV6-6 and TRBJ2-4; D unresolved. The TCR comes from an adult with an advanced solid tumor such as melanoma, head and neck, liver or kidney cancer. CDR3 loop: CASSTRNIQYF. The CDR3, as DNA: TGTGCCAGCAGTACCAGAAACATTCAGTACTTC.